This TCR beta chain was identified in a study of blood T cell repertoires in COVID-19. Study at large: Material from acute and convalescent COVID-19 was sourced from the United States, Italy and Spain. T cells, B-cell-depleted T cells, or PBMCs provided the cDNA or gDNA that served as material.

J lost 3 bases, V lost 5 bases, and 12 bases had no gene match. CDR1 and CDR2 from the germline V gene are SGHNT and YYREEE (reference sequence). This CDR3 has 17 residues. In the authors' methods: Reference gene primer amplification gave estimated nucleated cell counts. TCRdb's table, derived via immunoSEQ multiplex PCR, lists solely in-frame clones and lacks some. Clone size and V and J calls were adopted from that table, with D and trimming inferred from the DNA. The table shows approximately 50,000 clones, with over 90% occurring only once. Source material: peripheral blood. This clonotype was sampled from a human donor in a cohort sampled during active COVID-19. The chain recombines TRBV5-4 with TRBJ2-2; 8 bases align to TRBD1. The CDR3 sequence: CASSLPRQGIHTGELFF. DNA of the CDR3: TGTGCCAGCAGTCTTCCTCGACAGGGGATTCACACCGGGGAGCTGTTTTTT.